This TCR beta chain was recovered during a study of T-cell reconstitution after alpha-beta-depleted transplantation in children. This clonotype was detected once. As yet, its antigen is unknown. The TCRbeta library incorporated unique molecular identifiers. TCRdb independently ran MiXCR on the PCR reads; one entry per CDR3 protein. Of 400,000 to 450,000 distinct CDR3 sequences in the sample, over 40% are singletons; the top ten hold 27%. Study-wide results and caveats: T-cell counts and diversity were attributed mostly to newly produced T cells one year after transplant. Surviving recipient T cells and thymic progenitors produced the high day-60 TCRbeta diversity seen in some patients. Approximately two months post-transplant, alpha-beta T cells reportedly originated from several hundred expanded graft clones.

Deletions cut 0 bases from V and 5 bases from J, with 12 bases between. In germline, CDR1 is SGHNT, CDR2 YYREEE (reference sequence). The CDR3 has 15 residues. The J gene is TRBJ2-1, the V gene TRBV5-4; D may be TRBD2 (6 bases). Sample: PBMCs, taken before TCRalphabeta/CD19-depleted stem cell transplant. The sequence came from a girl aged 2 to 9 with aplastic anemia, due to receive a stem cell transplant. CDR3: CASSLGPGGNNEQFF. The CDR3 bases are TGTGCCAGCAGCTTGGGTCCCGGGGGAAACAATGAGCAGTTCTTC.